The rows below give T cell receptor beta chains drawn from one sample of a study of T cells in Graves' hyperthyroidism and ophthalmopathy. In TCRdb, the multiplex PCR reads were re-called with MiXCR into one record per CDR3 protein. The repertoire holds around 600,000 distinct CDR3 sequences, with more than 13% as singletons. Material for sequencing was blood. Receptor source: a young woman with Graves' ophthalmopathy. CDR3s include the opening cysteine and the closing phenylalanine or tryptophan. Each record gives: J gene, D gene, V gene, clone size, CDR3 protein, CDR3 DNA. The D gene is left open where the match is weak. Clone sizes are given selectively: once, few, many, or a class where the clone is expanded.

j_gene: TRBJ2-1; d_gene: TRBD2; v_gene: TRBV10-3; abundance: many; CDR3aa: CAISDFSGRDNEQFF; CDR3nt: TGTGCCATCAGTGATTTTAGCGGGAGGGACAATGAGCAGTTCTTC
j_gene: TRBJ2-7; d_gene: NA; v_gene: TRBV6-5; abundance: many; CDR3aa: CASSYRGNSEQYF; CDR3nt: TGTGCCAGCAGTTATCGAGGGAACAGCGAGCAGTACTTC
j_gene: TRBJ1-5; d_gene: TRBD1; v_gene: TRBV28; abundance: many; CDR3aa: CASSLWQGASGSNQPQHF; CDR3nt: TGTGCCAGCAGTTTATGGCAGGGGGCAAGTGGTAGCAATCAGCCCCAGCATTTT
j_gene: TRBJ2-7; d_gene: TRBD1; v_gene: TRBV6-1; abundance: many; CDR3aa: CASSPTGNSYEQYF; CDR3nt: TGTGCCAGCAGTCCGACAGGGAACTCCTACGAGCAGTACTTC
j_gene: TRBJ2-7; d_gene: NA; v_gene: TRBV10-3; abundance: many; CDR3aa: CAISERQRKQSYEQYF; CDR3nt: TGTGCCATCAGTGAGAGACAGCGAAAACAGTCTTACGAGCAGTACTTC
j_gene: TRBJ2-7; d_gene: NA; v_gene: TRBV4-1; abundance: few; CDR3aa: CASSRPPGSSRYEQYF; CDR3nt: TGCGCCAGCAGCCGTCCTCCGGGGAGCAGTCGCTACGAGCAGTACTTC
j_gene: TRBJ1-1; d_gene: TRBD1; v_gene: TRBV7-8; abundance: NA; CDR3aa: CASSLAQNRGMNTEAFF; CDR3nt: TGTGCCAGCAGCTTAGCGCAGAACAGGGGGATGAACACTGAAGCTTTCTTT
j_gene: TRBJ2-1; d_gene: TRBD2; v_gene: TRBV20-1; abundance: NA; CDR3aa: CSAEVGLAGVRAEQFF; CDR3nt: TGCAGTGCCGAGGTTGGACTAGCGGGAGTTCGGGCTGAGCAGTTCTTC
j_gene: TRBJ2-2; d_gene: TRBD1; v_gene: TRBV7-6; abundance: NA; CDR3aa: CASSLEETGGFGELFF; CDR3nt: TGTGCCAGCAGCTTAGAAGAGACAGGGGGCTTCGGGGAGCTGTTTTTT
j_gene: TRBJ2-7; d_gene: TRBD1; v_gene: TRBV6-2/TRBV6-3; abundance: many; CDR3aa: CASSPDRAVYEQYF; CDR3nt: TGTGCCAGCAGTCCGGACAGGGCAGTCTACGAGCAGTACTTC
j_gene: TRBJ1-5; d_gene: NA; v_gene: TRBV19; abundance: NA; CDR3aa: CASSIQGQPSEPQHF; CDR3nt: TGTGCCAGTAGTATACAGGGACAACCTTCGGAGCCCCAGCATTTT
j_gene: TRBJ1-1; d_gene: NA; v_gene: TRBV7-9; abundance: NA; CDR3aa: CASYTRGSTEAFF; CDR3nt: TGTGCCAGCTACACGAGAGGGAGCACTGAAGCTTTCTTT
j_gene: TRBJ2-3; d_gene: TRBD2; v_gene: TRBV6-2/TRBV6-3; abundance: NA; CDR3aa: CASSYTRDYGSSTDTQYF; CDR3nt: TGTGCCAGCAGTTATACCCGGGACTACGGATCTAGCACAGATACGCAGTATTTT
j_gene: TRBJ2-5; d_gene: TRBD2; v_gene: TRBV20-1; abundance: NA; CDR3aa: CSARGKGLAGQETQYF; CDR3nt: TGCAGTGCTAGAGGGAAGGGACTAGCGGGGCAAGAGACCCAGTACTTC
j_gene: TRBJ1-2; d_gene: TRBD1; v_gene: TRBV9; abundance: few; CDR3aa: CASSVGTGGLGYTF; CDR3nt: TGTGCCAGCAGCGTAGGGACAGGGGGGCTTGGCTACACCTTC
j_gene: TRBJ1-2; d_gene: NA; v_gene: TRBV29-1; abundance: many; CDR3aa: CSAALGVYGYTF; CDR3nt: TGCAGCGCCGCCCTTGGGGTCTATGGCTACACCTTC
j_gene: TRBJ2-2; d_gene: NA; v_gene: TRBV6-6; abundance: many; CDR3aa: CASSYEGPRNTGELFF; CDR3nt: TGTGCCAGCAGTTACGAGGGGCCACGGAACACCGGGGAGCTGTTTTTT
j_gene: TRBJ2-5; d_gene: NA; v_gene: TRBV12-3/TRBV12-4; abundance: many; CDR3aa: CASSLTSQETQYF; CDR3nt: TGTGCCAGCAGTTTGACTAGCCAAGAGACCCAGTACTTC
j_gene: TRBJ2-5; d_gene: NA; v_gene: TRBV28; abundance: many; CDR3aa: CASSFDGQETQYF; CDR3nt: TGTGCCAGCAGTTTTGACGGCCAAGAGACCCAGTACTTC
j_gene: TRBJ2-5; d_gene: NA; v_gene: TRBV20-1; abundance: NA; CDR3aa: CSANSPGTLEETQYF; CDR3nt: TGCAGTGCAAACTCTCCAGGCACGCTGGAAGAGACCCAGTACTTC
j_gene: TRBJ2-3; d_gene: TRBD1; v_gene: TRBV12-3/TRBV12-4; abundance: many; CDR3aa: CASSRGQVADTQYF; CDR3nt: TGTGCCAGCAGTAGGGGACAGGTAGCAGATACGCAGTATTTT
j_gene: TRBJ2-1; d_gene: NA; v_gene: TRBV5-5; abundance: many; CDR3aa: CASSLFFRNEQFF; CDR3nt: TGTGCCAGCAGCTTGTTTTTCCGCAATGAGCAGTTCTTC
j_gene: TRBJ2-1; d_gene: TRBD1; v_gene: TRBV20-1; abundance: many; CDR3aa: CSARDLMGRGGDEQFF; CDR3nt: TGCAGTGCTAGAGATCTGATGGGGAGAGGGGGCGATGAGCAGTTCTTC
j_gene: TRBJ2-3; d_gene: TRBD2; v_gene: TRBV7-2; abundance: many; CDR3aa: CASSRTSGRQDTQYF; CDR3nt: TGTGCCAGCAGCAGGACTAGCGGGAGGCAAGATACGCAGTATTTT
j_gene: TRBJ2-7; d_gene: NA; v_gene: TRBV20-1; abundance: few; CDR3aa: CSVRDGSSYEQYF; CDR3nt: TGCAGTGTCAGAGACGGATCCTCCTACGAGCAGTACTTC
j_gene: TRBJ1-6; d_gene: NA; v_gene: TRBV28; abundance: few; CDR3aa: CATQGPMNSPLHF; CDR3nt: TGTGCCACCCAGGGGCCGATGAATTCACCCCTCCACTTT
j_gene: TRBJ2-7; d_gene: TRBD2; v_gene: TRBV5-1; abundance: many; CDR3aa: CASSLLAGDIYEQYF; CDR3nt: TGCGCCAGCAGCTTACTAGCGGGAGACATCTACGAGCAGTACTTC
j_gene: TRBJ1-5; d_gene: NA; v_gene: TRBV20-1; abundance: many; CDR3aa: CSARGGIDQPQHF; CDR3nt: TGCAGTGCTAGAGGGGGCATCGATCAGCCCCAGCATTTT
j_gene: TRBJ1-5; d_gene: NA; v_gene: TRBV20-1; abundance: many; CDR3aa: CSARDSRGTGNQPQHF; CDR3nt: TGCAGTGCTAGAGACTCACGGGGTACCGGCAATCAGCCCCAGCATTTT
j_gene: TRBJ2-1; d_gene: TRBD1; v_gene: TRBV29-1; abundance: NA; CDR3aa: CSGTGGAHYNEQFF; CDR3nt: TGCAGCGGGACAGGGGGCGCCCATTACAATGAGCAGTTCTTC
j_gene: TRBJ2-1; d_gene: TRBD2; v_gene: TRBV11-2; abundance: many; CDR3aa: CASRGGRGSGEQFF; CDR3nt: TGTGCCAGCCGTGGCGGGAGGGGCTCCGGAGAGCAGTTCTTC
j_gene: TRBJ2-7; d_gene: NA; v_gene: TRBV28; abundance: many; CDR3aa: CASSLTSASGYEQYF; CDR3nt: TGTGCCAGCAGTTTAACGTCTGCCTCGGGTTACGAGCAGTACTTC
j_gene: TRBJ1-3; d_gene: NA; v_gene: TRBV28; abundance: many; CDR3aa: CASSRRGSGNTIYF; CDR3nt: TGTGCCAGCAGTAGGAGGGGTTCTGGAAACACCATATATTTT
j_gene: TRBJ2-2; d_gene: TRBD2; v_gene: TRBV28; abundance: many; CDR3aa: CASSIPSGVEDTGELFF; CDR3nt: TGTGCCAGCAGTATCCCGAGCGGGGTCGAGGACACCGGGGAGCTGTTTTTT
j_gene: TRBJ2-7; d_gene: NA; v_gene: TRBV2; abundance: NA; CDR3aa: CASSGVGGSYEQYF; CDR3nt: TGTGCCAGCAGTGGGGTCGGGGGCTCCTACGAGCAGTACTTC
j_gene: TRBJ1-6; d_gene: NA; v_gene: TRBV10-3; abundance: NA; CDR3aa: CAIARQDSSPLHF; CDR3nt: TGTGCCATCGCCCGACAGGATAGTTCACCCCTCCACTTT
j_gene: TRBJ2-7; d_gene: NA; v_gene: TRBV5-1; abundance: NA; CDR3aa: CASSLGTNSYERYF; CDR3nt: TGCGCCAGCAGCTTGGGGACTAACTCCTACGAGCGGTACTTC
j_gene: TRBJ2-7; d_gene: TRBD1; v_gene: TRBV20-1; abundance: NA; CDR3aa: CSARMPGTGTHEQYF; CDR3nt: TGCAGTGCTAGAATGCCCGGGACAGGGACCCACGAGCAGTACTTC
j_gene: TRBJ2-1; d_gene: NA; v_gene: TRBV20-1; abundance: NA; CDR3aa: CSDQRQFSYNEQFF; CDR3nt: TGCAGTGACCAGAGACAGTTTTCCTACAATGAGCAGTTCTTC
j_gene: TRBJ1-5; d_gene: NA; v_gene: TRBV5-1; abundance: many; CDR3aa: CASSLAGEGPQPQHF; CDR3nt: TGCGCCAGCAGCTTGGCCGGGGAGGGCCCTCAGCCCCAGCATTTT
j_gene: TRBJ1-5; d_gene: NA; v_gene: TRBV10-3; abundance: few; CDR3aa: CAISVGAGTGQPQHF; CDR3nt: TGTGCCATCAGTGTGGGGGCTGGGACCGGACAGCCCCAGCATTTT